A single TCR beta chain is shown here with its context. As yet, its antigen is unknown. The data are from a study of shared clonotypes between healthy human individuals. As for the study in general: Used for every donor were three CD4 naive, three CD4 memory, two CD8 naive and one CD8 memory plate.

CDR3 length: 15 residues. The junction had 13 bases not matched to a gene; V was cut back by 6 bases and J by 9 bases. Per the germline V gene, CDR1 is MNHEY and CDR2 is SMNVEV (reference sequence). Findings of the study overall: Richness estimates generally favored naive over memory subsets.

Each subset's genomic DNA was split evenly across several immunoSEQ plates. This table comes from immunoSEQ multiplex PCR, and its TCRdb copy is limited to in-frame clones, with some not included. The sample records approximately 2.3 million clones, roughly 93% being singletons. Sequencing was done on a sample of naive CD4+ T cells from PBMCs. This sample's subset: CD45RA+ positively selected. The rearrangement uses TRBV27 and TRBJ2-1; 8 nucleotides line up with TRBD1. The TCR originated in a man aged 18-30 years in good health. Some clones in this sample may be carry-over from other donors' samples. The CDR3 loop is CASSPGQGRFGEQFF. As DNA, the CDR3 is TGTGCCAGCAGCCCAGGACAGGGTAGGTTCGGTGAGCAGTTCTTC.